This T cell receptor beta chain was sequenced in a study of cytomegalovirus exposure and HLA in healthy donors (dated by TCRdb to the late 2010s). The study in broad terms: According to an earlier analysis of 587 of the donors, 150 million to 200 million T cells yielded 117 million unique TCR beta sequences and more than 250 Gb of sequence data. A later analysis re-analyzed previously published TCR beta repertoires from 666 donors and added high-resolution HLA genotyping to study TCR occurrence patterns. Because of strong linkage in the cohort, a handful of DR-DQ haplotypes were treated as single units for association and clustering. The study used immunosequencing to profile the T cell repertoires of 666 subjects and linked those repertoires to cytomegalovirus serostatus. The study aimed to test whether cataloging public T cell receptors could reveal signatures of past pathogen exposure. Along with the approximately 650-subject first cohort, a separate validation cohort of some 130 different subjects was used. All discovery cohort repertoires had been generated on a single sequencing platform. Among 398 genotyped donors of the cohort, an average of about 240,000 unique TCR beta nucleotide sequences were sequenced per donor, roughly 20% of them non-productive. A later genetic analysis took genome-wide SNP genotypes for about 65% of the 666 donors and used that subset as a discovery cohort. In the later analysis, no new phenotypic data were used to find candidate immune exposures; instead, reliance was placed on TCR beta sequences and their occurrence across donors. Among the approximately 430 genotyped donors, more than 70% belonged to the genetic ancestry cluster associated with self-reported Caucasian donors. Class I and class II HLA loci were covered by the typing at four-digit resolution. Alongside the repertoire data, information on donor age, sex, ethnicity and CMV serostatus was compiled. To predict cytomegalovirus infection status, the study brought together high-throughput TCR immunosequencing, statistical association of individual TCRs with disease status, and machine learning. About 280 gigabases of sequencing data and 75 million to 85 million unique TCR sequences made up an early release that covered several hundred HLA-typed donors. The number of typed donors differed by locus: about 620-640 for A, B, C, DRB1 and DQB1; some 500 for DQA1; 606 for DPA1; and about 450 for DPB1. To decide whether each TCR beta V gene segment behaved as functional or pseudogenic, an earlier analysis of approximately 620 of the donors relied on high-throughput TCR beta sequencing.

The cohort consisted of 666 healthy bone marrow donors. At the time of sampling, every cohort member was nominally healthy, though immune exposures that went unrecorded were likely present. The donor tested CMV seropositive, placing the donor among the approximately 290 seropositive members of the cohort. A peripheral blood sample was collected from each donor, and TCR beta sequencing was performed on peripheral blood mononuclear cells. The Qiagen DNeasy Blood Extraction Kit was used to extract genomic DNA from the blood cell samples. Via the germline V gene, CDR1 is SGHTS and CDR2 YDEGEE. V and J are trimmed by 3 bases and 4 bases, and the gene matches miss 3 bases of the junction. The CDR3 spans 14 residues, from the cysteine through the phenylalanine. The entry retains the CDR3 DNA only, 42 bases that are in frame from base 1. Libraries came from the immunoSEQ multiplex PCR assay. A mixture of 60 forward primers for TCR Vbeta segments and 13 reverse primers for TCR Jbeta segments was used in the multiplex PCR. Amplification of the CDR3 region of rearranged TCR beta genes was performed with a multiplex PCR assay on genomic DNA. The Illumina HiSeq System was used to sequence the amplified TCR beta libraries as 87-base-pair reads. In the paper's pipeline: A later analysis counted 65 million to 90 million unique TCR beta chains across the 600 to 850 repertoires, and roughly 10 million of these chains were shared by at least two donors. Raw reads were error-corrected and collapsed into unique sequences with a nearest-neighbor algorithm that merged closely related sequences to remove PCR and sequencing errors. CDR3 sequences were aligned to IMGT reference sequences to assign V, D and J gene segments. For a sequence to be retained, a match of at least six nucleotides was required to both a V gene segment and a J gene segment. A rearrangement was called productive if the CDR3 had no stop codons and remained in frame with V and J, and every other rearrangement was called non-productive. Following IMGT convention, CDR3 was defined as the stretch from the second conserved V-encoded cysteine up to the conserved J-encoded phenylalanine. The earlier analysis of some 600 of the donors excluded sequences that lacked an unambiguous match to a single V gene segment. In an earlier analysis of around 590 of the donors, a V segment was called functional when productive rearrangements were above 56.7%, and segregating when the standard deviation between donors exceeded 5%. A statistical classification framework was developed to diagnose cytomegalovirus status using the catalog of TCR beta chain sequences. A later analysis assigned V and J genes by comparing TCR nucleotide sequences with IMGT/GENE-DB human TR gene sequences. A later analysis assigned CDR3 sequences and most-parsimonious VDJ recombination scenarios with the TCRdist pipeline. In a later analysis, each TCR beta chain was defined by its CDR3 amino acid sequence together with its V-gene family, and reads lacking a unique V-gene family were excluded. A later analysis removed several hundred highly shared, low-generation-probability nucleotide sequences to deal with suspected cross-contamination and a sequencing artifact. A later analysis calculated a clonal expansion index for each public chain from normalized within-repertoire ranks of inferred template counts. In a later analysis, generation probabilities were computed using a VDJ recombination model fitted to out-of-frame rearrangements, and the results were checked against IGoR. In a later analysis, TCR-TCR, TCR-HLA and TCR-CMV co-occurrence was scored with hypergeometric tests, and a repertoire-size bias correction was applied to TCR pairs. To estimate false discovery rates, a later analysis permuted the HLA or CMV assignments 20 times. In a later analysis, co-occurring TCRs were grouped using DBSCAN, with TCRdist sequence similarity added in when clustering inside HLA-allele-positive subsets. Repertoires with fewer than 30,000 or more than 120,000 public chains were left out of co-occurrence clustering, as were a handful of repertoires with anomalous nucleotide sharing. TCRdb mirrors the immuneACCESS table, restricted to in-frame sequences. Some clones are absent from its copies; in checked studies, under half trace to an unresolved V gene, and the reason for the others is unknown. V, J and clone size are those of that table, while D and trimming were read from the DNA. The sample data list approximately 190,000 clones, and around 84% of these were observed just once. 2.6% of the sample is in the top ten clones.

Study-wide conclusions, independent of this receptor: In an earlier analysis of 450 to 750 of the donors, most TCR beta V segments appeared in productive rearrangements about 87% or about 30% of the time, broadly matching IMGT annotations. The cohort was sequenced for TCR beta chains only, and without alpha or paired-chain data the features that could be detected were limited. It was suggested by the authors that the approach could potentially be generalized to other disease states and immunological phenotypes. A later analysis found that most CMV-associated TCR beta chains appeared HLA-restricted, with HLA associations seemingly driven largely by CMV exposure. When HLA alleles, especially DR and DQ, strongly co-occurred, TCR associations were difficult to assign to individual alleles. Most TCR sequences were seen in very few donors, while some public TCRs were found in many individuals. Linkage disequilibrium might explain the correlated functional status among segregating V segments, but an unknown experimental factor could not be ruled out. In a later analysis, several top co-occurrence clusters were reported to appear linked to parvovirus B19, influenza, CMV and Epstein-Barr virus. In a later analysis, TCR association rates were found to vary across HLA loci, with the most associated TCRs seen for DRB1 alleles and the fewest for HLA-C alleles. In the study, 150 to 200 TCR beta chains were listed as associated with cytomegalovirus. Because some donors lacked HLA typing at each locus, the association tests relied only on the typed subset. In both the original and validation cohorts, the classifier was reported to diagnose cytomegalovirus status with high specificity and sensitivity. Some IMGT-functional V segments, including TRBV6-2 and TRBV6-3, could not be distinguished by the 87-base-pair reads and were therefore excluded. In a later analysis, HLA-associated TCR beta chains showed more clonal expansion and lower generation probabilities than non-associated chains that were equally common. Roughly uniform sequencing depth across donors was assumed in presence/absence analyses, although this assumption may not hold. V-gene and J-gene trimming of TCR beta chains was associated with a missense DCLRE1C variant in a later genetic analysis, and the association was replicated in an independent cohort. A cluster of highly shared sequence variants was judged likely to be a technical artifact of the sequencing pipeline. The earlier analysis of some 560 of the donors excluded some 15 rarely observed V segments, including chromosome 9 orphons, because counts were too low. A later genetic analysis reported fewer N-insertions in productive TCRs among donors in an Asian-associated ancestry cluster than the roughly 670-donor mean. A later analysis associated 16,951 TCR beta sequences with specific HLA alleles at a false discovery rate of 0.05. Three of the identified cytomegalovirus-associated TCR beta chains were confirmed in vitro to be specific for cytomegalovirus antigens. A further reported finding was that TCR beta sequences accurately predicted the HLA-A and HLA-B alleles for most subjects in the first cohort. The only immune exposure information available for the cohort was CMV serostatus.

About this clone: Its antigen is unknown. Per-base qualities were not stored, and no clone one base away is much larger.

Sequencing was done on a sample of PBMCs. The receptor was isolated from a woman in her fifties or sixties in good health and CMV-seropositive. The rearrangement joined TRBV5-8 to TRBJ2-3, and TRBD1 aligns with 9 junction nucleotides. The sequenced DNA: TGTGCCAGCAGCTCGGGACAGGGAGCAGATACGCAGTATTTT. Its amino acids are CASSSGQGADTQYF.